The 5 T cell receptor beta chains below were found in one sample sequenced in a study of identical twins. One entry per CDR3 protein, called by TCRdb with MiXCR from the 5' RACE reads. The profile shows roughly 770,000 distinct CDR3 sequences, roughly 20% of them singletons. These data were likewise used in another study, on T cells expressing NK-cell markers.

The material sequenced was PBMCs. These receptor sequences come from a woman aged 18 to 35 in good health.

This rearrangement joins TRBV12-3 or TRBV12-4 to TRBJ1-1; 7 bases align to TRBD1. Trimming removed 5 bases from V and 10 bases from J; junction bases left unmatched: 13. The CDR3 spans 14 residues. CDR3 DNA sequence: TGTGCCAGCAGTCTCCTCCGAGGGGGCATTGGAGCTTTCTTT. Translating gives CASSLLRGGIGAFF.

Only a few counts were recorded for this clonotype. The chain has TRBV20-1 and TRBJ1-5; 7 nucleotides agree with TRBD1. The length of the CDR3 is 14 residues. Germline lookup yields CDR1 DFQATT and CDR2 SNEGSKA (reference sequence). V was clipped by 0 bases and J by 6 bases; unmatched bases: 5. The CDR3 loop reads CSARDRQGGQPQHF. The CDR3 DNA reads TGCAGTGCTAGAGATCGACAGGGCGGTCAGCCCCAGCATTTT.

This clonotype was counted only a few times. The chain couples TRBV20-1 to TRBJ2-1; TRBD2 matches at 11 bases. The CDR3 length is 14 residues. CDR1 is DFQATT, CDR2 SNEGSKA, per germline (reference sequence). V was clipped by 6 bases and J by 12 bases; unmatched bases: 13. This chain's CDR3 is CSAQTSGNQRGQFF. The CDR3 region has the DNA TGCAGTGCCCAGACTAGCGGGAACCAAAGGGGGCAGTTCTTC.

This clonotype was detected many times. This chain connects TRBV30 to TRBJ1-1, with D perhaps matching TRBD1 (5 bases). CDR3 size: 12 residues. CDR1 is GTSNPN, CDR2 SVGIG, per germline (reference sequence). V was cut by 5 bases and J by 4 bases, with 11 bases left in between. The CDR3 loop is CAWGTTGTEAFF. The CDR3 nucleotides read TGTGCCTGGGGAACTACAGGCACTGAAGCTTTCTTT.

This clonotype was picked up a small number of times. The gene calls are TRBV6-1 and TRBJ2-2; D unclear. Germline values: CDR1 MNHNS, CDR2 SASEGT. CDR3 length: 13 amino acids. The germline V and J ends were trimmed by 6 bases and 6 bases, with 11 bases remaining between them. The CDR3 region has the DNA TGTGCCAGCAGGTCCGGTCTATCCGGGGAGCTGTTTTTT. Translating it yields CASRSGLSGELFF.